What follows describes a single T cell receptor (beta chain). Its specificity is not known. The data are from a study of shared clonotypes between healthy human individuals. Overall study results and limits: Naive CD4 clonotypes were shared across several donors at about 5.2%. Naive subsets generally had larger estimated richness than memory subsets.

The naive CD8 population came from CD45RO-negative cells selected for CCR7, without terminally differentiated effector memory CD45RA+ cells. Only Caucasian adults living in Nashville, Tennessee made up the donor group. The CDR3 totals 13 residues. V lost 3 bases and J lost 10, with 13 bases in between. Germline CDR1 reads LNHDA; CDR2 reads SQIVND (reference sequence). Genomic DNA (from each subset) was split evenly across several immunoSEQ plates. Data came from immunoSEQ multiplex PCR; TCRdb stores just in-frame clones and leaves some out. The sample includes about 600,000 clones, 95% of them seen just once.

Sequenced sample: naive CD8+ T cells sorted from blood. This TCR came from a woman aged 25 to 39 in good health. The chain has TRBV19 and TRBJ2-1; maybe TRBD2 (6 bases). CDR3 region: CASSIGGSGEQFF. The CDR3 nucleotides are TGTGCCAGTAGTATTGGGGGGAGCGGGGAGCAGTTCTTC.